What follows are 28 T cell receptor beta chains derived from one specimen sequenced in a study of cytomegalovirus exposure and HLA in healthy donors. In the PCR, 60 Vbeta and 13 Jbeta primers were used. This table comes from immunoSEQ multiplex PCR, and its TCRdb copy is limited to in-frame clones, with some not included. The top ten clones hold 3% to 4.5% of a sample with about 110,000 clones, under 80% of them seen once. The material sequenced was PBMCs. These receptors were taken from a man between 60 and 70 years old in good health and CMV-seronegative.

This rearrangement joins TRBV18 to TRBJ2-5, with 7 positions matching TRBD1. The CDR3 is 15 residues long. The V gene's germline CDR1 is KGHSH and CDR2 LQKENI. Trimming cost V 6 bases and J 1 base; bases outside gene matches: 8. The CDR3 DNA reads TGTGCCAGCTCCCTGAACAGGGGTAGCCAAGAGACCCAGTACTTC. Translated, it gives CASSLNRGSQETQYF.

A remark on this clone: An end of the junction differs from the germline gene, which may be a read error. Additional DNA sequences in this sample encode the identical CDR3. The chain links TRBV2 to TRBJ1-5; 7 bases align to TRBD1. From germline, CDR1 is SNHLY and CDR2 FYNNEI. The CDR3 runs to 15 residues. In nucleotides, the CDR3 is TGTGCCAGCAGTCCCGACAGGGTAGCGAATCAGCCTCAGCATTTT. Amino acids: CASSPDRVANQPQHF.

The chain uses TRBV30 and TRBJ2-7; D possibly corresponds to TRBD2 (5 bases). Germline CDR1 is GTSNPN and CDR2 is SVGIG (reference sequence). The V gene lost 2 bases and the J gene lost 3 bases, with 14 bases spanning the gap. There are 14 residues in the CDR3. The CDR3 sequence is CAWSSGGLNYEQYF. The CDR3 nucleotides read TGTGCCTGGAGTTCCGGCGGGTTAAACTACGAGCAGTACTTC.

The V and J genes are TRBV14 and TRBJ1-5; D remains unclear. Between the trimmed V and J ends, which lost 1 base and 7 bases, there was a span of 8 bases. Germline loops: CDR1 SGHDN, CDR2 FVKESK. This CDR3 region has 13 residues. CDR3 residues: CASSQGPEQPQHF. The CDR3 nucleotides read TGTGCCAGCAGCCAAGGACCGGAGCAGCCCCAGCATTTT.

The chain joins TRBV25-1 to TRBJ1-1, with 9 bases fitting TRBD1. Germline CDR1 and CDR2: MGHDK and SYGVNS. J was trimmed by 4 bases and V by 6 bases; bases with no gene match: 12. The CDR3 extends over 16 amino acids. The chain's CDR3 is CASRADRGRSVTEAFF. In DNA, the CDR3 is TGTGCCAGCAGAGCGGACAGGGGTCGCTCGGTCACTGAAGCTTTCTTT.

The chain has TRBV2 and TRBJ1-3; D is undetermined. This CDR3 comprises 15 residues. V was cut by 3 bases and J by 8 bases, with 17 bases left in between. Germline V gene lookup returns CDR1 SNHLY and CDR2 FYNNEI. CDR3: CASSDPAAGVDTIYF. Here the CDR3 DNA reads TGTGCCAGCAGTGACCCCGCGGCCGGCGTGGACACCATATATTTT.

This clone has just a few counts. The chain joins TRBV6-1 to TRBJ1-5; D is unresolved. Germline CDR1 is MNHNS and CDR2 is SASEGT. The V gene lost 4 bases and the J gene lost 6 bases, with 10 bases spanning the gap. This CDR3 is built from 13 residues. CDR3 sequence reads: CASSGGESQPQHF. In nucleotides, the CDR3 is TGTGCCAGCAGTGGTGGGGAGTCTCAGCCCCAGCATTTT.

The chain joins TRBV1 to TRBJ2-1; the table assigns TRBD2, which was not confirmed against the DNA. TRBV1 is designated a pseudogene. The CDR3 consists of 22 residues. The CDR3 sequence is CTSSQEFVASGGKVSLYNEQFF. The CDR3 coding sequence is TGCACCAGCAGCCAAGAATTCGTTGCTAGCGGGGGGAAGGTTTCCCTTTACAATGAGCAGTTCTTC.

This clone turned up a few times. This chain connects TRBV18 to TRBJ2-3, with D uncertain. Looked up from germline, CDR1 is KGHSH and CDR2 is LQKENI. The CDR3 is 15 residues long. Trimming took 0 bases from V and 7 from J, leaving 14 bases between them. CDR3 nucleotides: TGTGCCAGCTCACCACCGTGGGTTGGCGGTTATACGCAGTATTTT. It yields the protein CASSPPWVGGYTQYF.

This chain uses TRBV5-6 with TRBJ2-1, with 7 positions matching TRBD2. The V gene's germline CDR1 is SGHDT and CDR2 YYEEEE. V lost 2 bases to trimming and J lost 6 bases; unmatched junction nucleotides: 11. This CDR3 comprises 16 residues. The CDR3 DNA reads TGTGCCAGCAGCTTCGGGTGGACCGGGAGGCGCAATGAGCAGTTCTTC. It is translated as CASSFGWTGRRNEQFF.

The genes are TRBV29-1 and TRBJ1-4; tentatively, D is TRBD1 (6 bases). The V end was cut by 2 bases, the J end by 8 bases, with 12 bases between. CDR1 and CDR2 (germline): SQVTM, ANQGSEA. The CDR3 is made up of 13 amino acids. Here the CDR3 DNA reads TGCAGCGTTGAAAGACAGGCAGGAGAAAAACTGTTTTTT. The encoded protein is CSVERQAGEKLFF. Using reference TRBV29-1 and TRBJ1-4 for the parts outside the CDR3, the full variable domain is SAVISQKPSRDICQRGTSLTIQCQVDSQVTMMFWYRQQPGQSLTLIATANQGSEATYESGFVIDKFPISRPNLTFSTLTVSNMSPEDSSIYLCSVERQAGEKLFFGSGTQLSVL.

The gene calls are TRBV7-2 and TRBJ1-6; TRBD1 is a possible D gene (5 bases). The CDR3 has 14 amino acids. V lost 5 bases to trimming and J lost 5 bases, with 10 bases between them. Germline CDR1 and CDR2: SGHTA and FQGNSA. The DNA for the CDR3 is TGTGCCAGCAGCCCGACAGTGAATAATTCACCCCTCCACTTT. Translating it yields CASSPTVNNSPLHF.

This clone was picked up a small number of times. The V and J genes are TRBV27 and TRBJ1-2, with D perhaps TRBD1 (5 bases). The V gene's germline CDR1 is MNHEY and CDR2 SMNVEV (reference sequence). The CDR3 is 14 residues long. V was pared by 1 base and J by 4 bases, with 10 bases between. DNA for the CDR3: TGTGCCAGCAGTTTATGGGGGGACTCCTATGGCTACACCTTC. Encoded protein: CASSLWGDSYGYTF.

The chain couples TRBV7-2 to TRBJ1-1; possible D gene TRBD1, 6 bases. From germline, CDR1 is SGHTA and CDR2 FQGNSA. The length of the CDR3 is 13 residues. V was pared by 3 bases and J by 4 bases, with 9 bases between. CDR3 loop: CASSFGQSTEAFF. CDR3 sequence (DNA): TGTGCCAGCAGCTTCGGACAGAGCACTGAAGCTTTCTTT. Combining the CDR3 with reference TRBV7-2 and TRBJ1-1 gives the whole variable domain GAGVSQSPSNKVTEKGKDVELRCDPISGHTALYWYRQSLGQGLEFLIYFQGNSAPDKSGLPSDRFSAERTGGSVSTLTIQRTQQEDSAVYLCASSFGQSTEAFFGQGTRLTVV.

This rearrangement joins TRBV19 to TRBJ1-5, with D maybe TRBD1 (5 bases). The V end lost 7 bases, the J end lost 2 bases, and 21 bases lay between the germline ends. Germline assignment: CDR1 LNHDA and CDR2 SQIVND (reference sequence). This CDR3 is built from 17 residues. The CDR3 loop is CASMEGPFVVGNQPQHF. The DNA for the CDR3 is TGTGCCAGTATGGAGGGGCCCTTTGTGGTTGGCAATCAGCCCCAGCATTTT.

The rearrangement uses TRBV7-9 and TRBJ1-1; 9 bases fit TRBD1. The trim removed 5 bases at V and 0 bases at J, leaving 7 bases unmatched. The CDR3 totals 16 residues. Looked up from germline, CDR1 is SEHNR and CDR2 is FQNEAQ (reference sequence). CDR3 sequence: CASSPPRTGVNTEAFF. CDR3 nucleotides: TGTGCCAGCAGCCCCCCCCGGACAGGGGTGAACACTGAAGCTTTCTTT. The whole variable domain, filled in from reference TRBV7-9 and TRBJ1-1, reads DTGVSQNPRHKITKRGQNVTFRCDPISEHNRLYWYRQTLGQGPEFLTYFQNEAQLEKSRLLSDRFSAERPKGSFSTLEIQRTEQGDSAMYLCASSPPRTGVNTEAFFGQGTRLTVV.

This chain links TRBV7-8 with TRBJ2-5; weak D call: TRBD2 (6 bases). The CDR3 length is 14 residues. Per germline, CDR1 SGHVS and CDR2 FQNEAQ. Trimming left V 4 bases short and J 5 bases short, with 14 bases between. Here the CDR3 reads CASSSPTGGETQYF. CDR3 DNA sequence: TGTGCCAGCAGCTCCCCGACCGGAGGGGAGACCCAGTACTTC. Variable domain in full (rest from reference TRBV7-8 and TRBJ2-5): GAGVSQSPRYKVAKRGQDVALRCDPISGHVSLFWYQQALGQGPEFLTYFQNEAQLDKSGLPSDRFFAERPEGSVSTLKIQRTQQEDSAVYLCASSSPTGGETQYFGPGTRLLVL.

In nucleotides, the CDR3 is TGTGCCAGCACCAGACAGGGGGTTAGCTCAGATACGCAGTATTTT. Its translation: CASTRQGVSSDTQYF. The chain carries TRBV2 and TRBJ2-3; 9 positions agree with TRBD1. Germline CDR1 reads SNHLY; CDR2 reads FYNNEI. This CDR3 spans 15 amino acids. The V gene end was trimmed by 7 bases and the J gene end by 4 bases; junction bases not matched to a gene: 9.

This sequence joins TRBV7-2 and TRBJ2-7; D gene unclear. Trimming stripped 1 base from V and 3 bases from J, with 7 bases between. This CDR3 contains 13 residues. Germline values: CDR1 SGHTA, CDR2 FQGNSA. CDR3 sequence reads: CASSLGWGYEQYV. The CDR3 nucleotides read TGTGCCAGCAGCTTAGGCTGGGGCTACGAGCAGTACGTC.

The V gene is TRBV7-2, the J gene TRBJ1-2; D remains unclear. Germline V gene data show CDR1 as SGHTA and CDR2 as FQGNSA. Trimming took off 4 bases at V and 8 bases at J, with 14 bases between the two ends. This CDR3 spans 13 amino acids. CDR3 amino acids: CASSSALQVGYTF. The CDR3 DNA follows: TGTGCCAGCAGCTCAGCCCTCCAGGTCGGCTACACCTTC.

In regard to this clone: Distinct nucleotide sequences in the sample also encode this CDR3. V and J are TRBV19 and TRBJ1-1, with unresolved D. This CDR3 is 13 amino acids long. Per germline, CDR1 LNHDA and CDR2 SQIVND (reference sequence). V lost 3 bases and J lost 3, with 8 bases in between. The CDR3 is CASSILRDTEAFF. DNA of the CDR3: TGTGCCAGTAGTATTCTGAGAGACACTGAAGCTTTCTTT.

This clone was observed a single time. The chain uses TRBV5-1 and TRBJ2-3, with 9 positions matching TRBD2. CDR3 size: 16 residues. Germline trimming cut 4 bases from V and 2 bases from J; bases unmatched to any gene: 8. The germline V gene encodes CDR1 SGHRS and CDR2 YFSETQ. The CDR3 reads CASSGKRGVDTDTQYF. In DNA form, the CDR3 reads TGCGCCAGCAGCGGGAAGCGGGGGGTCGACACAGATACGCAGTATTTT.

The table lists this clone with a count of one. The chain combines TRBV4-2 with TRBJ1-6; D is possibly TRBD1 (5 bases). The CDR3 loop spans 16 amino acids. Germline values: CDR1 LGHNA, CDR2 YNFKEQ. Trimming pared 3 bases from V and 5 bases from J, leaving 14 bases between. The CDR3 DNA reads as TGTGCCAGCAGCCATTCTAACGACAGAGATAATTCACCCCTCCACTTT. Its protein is CASSHSNDRDNSPLHF.

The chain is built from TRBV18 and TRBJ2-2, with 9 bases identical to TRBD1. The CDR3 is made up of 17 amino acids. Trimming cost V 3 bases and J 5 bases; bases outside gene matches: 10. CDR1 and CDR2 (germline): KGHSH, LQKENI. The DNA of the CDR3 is TGTGCCAGCTCACCGTCAACACAGGGGGCGCTAACCGGGGAGCTGTTTTTT. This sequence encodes CASSPSTQGALTGELFF.

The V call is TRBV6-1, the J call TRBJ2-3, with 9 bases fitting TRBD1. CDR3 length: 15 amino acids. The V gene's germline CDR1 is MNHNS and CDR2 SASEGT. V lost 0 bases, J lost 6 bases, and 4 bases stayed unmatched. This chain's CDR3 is CASSEARTGVDTQYF. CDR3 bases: TGTGCCAGCAGTGAAGCACGGACAGGGGTGGATACGCAGTATTTT.

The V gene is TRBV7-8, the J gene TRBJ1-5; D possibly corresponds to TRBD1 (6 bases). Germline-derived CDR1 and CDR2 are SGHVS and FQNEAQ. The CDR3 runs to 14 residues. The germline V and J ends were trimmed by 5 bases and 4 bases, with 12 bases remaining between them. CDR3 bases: TGTGCCAGCAGCCAAAGTACAGGGAATCAGCCCCAGCATTTT. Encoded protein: CASSQSTGNQPQHF.

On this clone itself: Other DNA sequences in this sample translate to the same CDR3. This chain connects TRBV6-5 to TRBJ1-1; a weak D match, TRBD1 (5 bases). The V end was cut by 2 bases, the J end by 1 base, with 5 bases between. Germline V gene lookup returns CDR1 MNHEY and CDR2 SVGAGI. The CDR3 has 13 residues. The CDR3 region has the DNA TGTGCCAGCAGTTACCAGGGGAACACTGAAGCTTTCTTT. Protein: CASSYQGNTEAFF.

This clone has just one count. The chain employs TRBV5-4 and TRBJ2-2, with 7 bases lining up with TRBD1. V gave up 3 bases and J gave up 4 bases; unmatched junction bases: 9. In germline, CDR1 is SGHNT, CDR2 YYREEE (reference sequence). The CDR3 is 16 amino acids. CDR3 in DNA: TGTGCCAGCAGCTCCCAACAGGGGTTTCTCACCGGGGAGCTGTTTTTT. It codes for CASSSQQGFLTGELFF.